The entry below describes one T cell receptor beta chain. Germline V CDR1 and CDR2: KGHDR, SFDVKD. V trimming: 4 bases; J trimming: 8 bases; junction bases outside the gene matches: 9. This CDR3 region has 15 residues. In the source study's methods: Reference gene primer amplification yielded estimated nucleated cell counts. Only in-frame clones appear in the TCRdb table, and some are missing; sequencing was by immunoSEQ multiplex PCR. V and J calls plus clone size are reproduced from that table; the DNA served to infer D and trimming. The sample consists of 210,000 or so clones, 70% to 90% of them appearing once. Everyone who took part was roughly 18 to 89 years old, and they came from about 25 US areas. Symptom resolution, clearance, or two negative PCRs marked the recovered donors of Cohort 3. The data were obtained in a study of blood T cell repertoires in COVID-19. In the study overall: Sites in the United States, Italy and Spain provided acute and convalescent COVID-19 samples.

The TCR comes from a young man who had recovered from COVID-19. Sequenced material: PBMCs or T cells enriched from blood (not recorded which). This sequence joins TRBV24-1 and TRBJ1-1; 10 nucleotides match TRBD1. The CDR3 here is CATSDGTGDGAEAFF. Here the CDR3 DNA reads TGTGCCACCAGTGACGGGACAGGGGACGGAGCCGAAGCTTTCTTT.